Here is one TCR beta chain with its context. Its antigen is as yet unknown. The data were taken from a study of identical twins. TCRdb re-derived calls from the 5' RACE reads in MiXCR, one entry per CDR3 protein. The table shows hundreds of thousands of distinct CDR3 sequences, with around 5.7% occurring only once. General study results and limits: Reduced insertions were recorded for abundant cord blood beta clonotypes, with no such pattern in memory repertoires.

CDR1 and CDR2 from the germline V gene are GTSNPN and SVGIG (reference sequence). The CDR3 has 14 amino acids. With 0 bases removed from V and 7 bases from J, the gap between germline ends came to 12 bases. This clonotype was sampled from a man in his late teens or twenties in good health. The chain couples TRBV30 to TRBJ1-4, with a weak D call TRBD1 (5 bases). The sample consisted of naive T cells sorted from blood. The CDR3 sequence: CAWSVGRGIEKLFF. The DNA for the CDR3 is TGTGCCTGGAGTGTTGGGCGGGGGATTGAAAAACTGTTTTTT. The full variable domain, in which reference TRBV30 and TRBJ1-4 provide the parts outside the CDR3, is SQTIHQWPATLVQPVGSPLSLECTVEGTSNPNLYWYRQAAGRGLQLLFYSVGIGQISSEVPQNLSASRPQDRQFILSSKKLLLSDSGFYLCAWSVGRGIEKLFFGSGTQLSVL.